The T cell receptor (beta chain) described here comes from a study of shared clonotypes between healthy human individuals. Study-wide context: CD4 naive and CD4 memory each took three plates per donor, while CD8 naive took two and CD8 memory one. General observations from the study: When naive CD4 clonotypes were compared across several donors, approximately 4.9% were shared.

Details on this clone: Its antigen is not known.

Sequencing used immunoSEQ multiplex PCR; TCRdb keeps in-frame clones, though not all of them. The table shows about 1.5 million clones, with nearly 99% occurring only once. The CDR3 contains 15 residues. Germline V gene sequence: CDR1 SGHNT, CDR2 YENEEA. Trimming removed 3 bases from V and 4 bases from J; junction bases left unmatched: 4. The chain combines TRBV11-3 with TRBJ2-5; 11 positions match TRBD2. The clonotype comes from a man between 25 and 39 years old in good health. Source material: naive CD4+ T cells sorted from blood. Documented subset: CD45RA+ positively selected. The CDR3 DNA is TGTGCCAGCAGCTTTGATAGCGGGAGGGGAGAGACCCAGTACTTC. This gives the protein CASSFDSGRGETQYF.